This T cell receptor (beta chain) was retrieved from a study of human T cells and chemical hapten exposure. Study summary: Cases of alopecia areata, totalis or universalis occurred in a predominantly female patient group. Study-wide results and caveats: Expanded TCRs showed more large CDR3 clusters than pre-sensitization or healthy control sets.

MiXCR, run by TCRdb on the RACE reads, gives a single entry per CDR3 protein. The top ten clones hold roughly 3% of a sample with approximately 180,000 distinct CDR3 sequences, 30% of them seen once. Turning to this clonotype: Its target is unknown.

The germline CDR1 and CDR2 sequences are SEHNR and FQNEAQ (reference sequence). The CDR3 loop spans 15 amino acids. The V and J ends lost 1 base and 2 bases respectively, with 11 bases between them. Time point defined: pre-sensitization, week 0. This sample's treatment: therapeutic diphenylcyclopropenone sensitization with weekly scalp DPC. The receptor comes from a woman aged 30 to 39 with alopecia areata. Some clones in this sample may be carry-over from other donors' samples. The J gene is TRBJ1-2, the V gene TRBV7-9; the D gene is possibly TRBD1 (6 bases). The material sequenced was whole blood, taken in connection with sensitization to the hapten diphenylcyclopropenone (DPC). CDR3 coding DNA: TGTGCCAGCAGCTTAGGCCAGGGGTGCAACTATGGCTACACCTTC. As protein: CASSLGQGCNYGYTF.